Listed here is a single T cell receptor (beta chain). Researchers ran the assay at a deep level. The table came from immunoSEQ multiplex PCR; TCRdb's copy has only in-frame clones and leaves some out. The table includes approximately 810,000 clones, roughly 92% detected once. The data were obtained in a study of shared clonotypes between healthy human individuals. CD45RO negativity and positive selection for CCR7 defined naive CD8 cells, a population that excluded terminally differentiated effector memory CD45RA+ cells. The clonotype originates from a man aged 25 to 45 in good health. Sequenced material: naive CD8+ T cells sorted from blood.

In DNA, the CDR3 is TGTGCCACCTTAGGAGGGGAGACCCAGTACTTC. Its translation: CATLGGETQYF. The gene calls are TRBV6-6 and TRBJ2-5, with D possibly TRBD2 on 6 matching bases. Trimming took off 10 bases at V and 5 bases at J, with 11 bases between the two ends. There are 11 residues in the CDR3. Germline assignment: CDR1 MNHNY and CDR2 SVGAGI (reference sequence).